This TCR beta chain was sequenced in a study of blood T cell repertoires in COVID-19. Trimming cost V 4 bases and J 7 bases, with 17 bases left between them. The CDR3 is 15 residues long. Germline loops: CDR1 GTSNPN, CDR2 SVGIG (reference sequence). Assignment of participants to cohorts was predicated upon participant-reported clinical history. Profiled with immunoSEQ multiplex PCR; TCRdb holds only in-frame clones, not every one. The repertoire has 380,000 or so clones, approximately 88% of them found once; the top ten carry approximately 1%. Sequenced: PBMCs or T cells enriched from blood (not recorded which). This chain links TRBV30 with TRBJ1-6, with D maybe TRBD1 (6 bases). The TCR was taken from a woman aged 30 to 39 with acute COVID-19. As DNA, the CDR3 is TGTGCCTGGACAACCCTGGACAGATTAAATTCACCCCTCCACTTT. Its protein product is CAWTTLDRLNSPLHF.